Below, 32 T cell receptor beta chains from the same sample are listed, as sequenced in a study of blood T cell repertoires in COVID-19 (dated by TCRdb to 2020 to 2022). Libraries came from the immunoSEQ multiplex PCR assay. The immuneACCESS repertoire file appears here via TCRdb, limited to in-frame rearrangements. These files lack a portion of the clones; in checked studies, under half of the deficit traces to unresolved V genes, and the cause of the others is not known. Within this sample are about 400,000 clones, with roughly 91% of them counted one time only. The top ten clonotypes cover 1.7% of the sample. Sequencing used PBMCs or T cells enriched from blood (not recorded which). The receptors stem from a woman under 40 who had recovered from COVID-19.

The V and J genes are TRBV7-2 and TRBJ1-5; D not resolved. This CDR3 region has 14 residues. The ends were cut back, 5 bases at V and 9 bases at J, with 17 bases in the middle. Germline loops: CDR1 SGHTA, CDR2 FQGNSA. As DNA, the CDR3 is TGTGCCAGCAGCCTTGGATTAGGAGGGAGGCCCCAGCATTTT. This encodes CASSLGLGGRPQHF.

This CDR3 is CASSQGGSAYEQYF. In nucleotides, the CDR3 is TGTGCCAGCAGCCAAGGCGGCAGCGCCTACGAGCAGTACTTC. The chain links TRBV4-2 to TRBJ2-7; D unclear. Germline V gene lookup returns CDR1 LGHNA and CDR2 YNFKEQ. The CDR3 contains 14 residues. V gave up 1 base and J gave up 2 bases, with 9 bases separating them.

The chain has TRBV18 and TRBJ2-3; 11 nucleotides match TRBD2. Germline loops: CDR1 KGHSH, CDR2 LQKENI. The CDR3 is made up of 19 amino acids. Trimming took 4 bases from V and 5 from J; bases not matched to a gene: 17. The CDR3 is CASSQNSRLAGMVRDTQYF. For the CDR3, the DNA is TGTGCCAGCTCACAAAATAGCCGACTAGCGGGAATGGTGCGAGATACGCAGTATTTT.

This clone was picked up one time. This chain links TRBV2 with TRBJ2-7; D is possibly TRBD1 (6 bases). Trimming stripped 5 bases from V and 5 bases from J, with 13 bases between. Looked up from germline, CDR1 is SNHLY and CDR2 is FYNNEI. The length of the CDR3 is 13 residues. The CDR3 protein is CASSKDRINEQYF. CDR3 DNA: TGTGCCAGCAGTAAGGACAGAATAAACGAGCAGTACTTC.

The V gene is TRBV28, the J gene TRBJ2-7, with 9 bases fitting TRBD2. Per germline, CDR1 MDHEN and CDR2 SYDVKM. V dropped 5 bases and J dropped 12; count of bases not matched to a gene: 20. The CDR3 loop spans 16 amino acids. The chain's CDR3 is CASSGRTSARARGGYF. The CDR3 bases are TGTGCCAGCAGTGGACGGACTAGCGCACGAGCTCGAGGGGGGTACTTC.

This CDR3 reads CASSSLSGELFF. Written as DNA, the CDR3 is TGTGCCAGCAGCTCTCTTTCTGGGGAGCTGTTTTTT. The genes are TRBV6-2 or TRBV6-3 and TRBJ2-2, with unresolved D. Between the trimmed V and J ends, which lost 6 bases and 8 bases, there was a span of 10 bases. The CDR3 is 12 amino acids. CDR1 and CDR2 (germline): MNHEY, SVGEGT.

CDR3 nucleotide sequence: TGTGCCAGCAGCTTAGAGGTAGCGGGGGGCACCTACAATGAGCAGTTCTTC. It translates to CASSLEVAGGTYNEQFF. The chain carries TRBV11-3 and TRBJ2-1, with 10 bases identical to TRBD2. The V and J ends lost 0 bases and 2 bases, in that order; junction bases with no gene match: 4. CDR1 is SGHNT, CDR2 YENEEA, per germline. The CDR3 is 17 amino acids.

V usage is TRBV27 and J usage is TRBJ2-7; 9 nucleotides match TRBD1. With V trimmed by 5 bases and J by 5 bases, 7 bases remained unmatched. This CDR3 comprises 14 residues. In germline, CDR1 is MNHEY, CDR2 SMNVEV (reference sequence). The CDR3: CASSPLQGAHEQYF. The CDR3 DNA sequence: TGTGCCAGCAGTCCACTACAGGGGGCTCACGAGCAGTACTTC.

The rearrangement uses TRBV7-3 and TRBJ1-1; 7 bases agree with TRBD1. Unmatched junction bases numbered 5, after V lost 3 bases and J lost 1 base. Germline V gene data show CDR1 as SGHTA and CDR2 as FQGTGA. The CDR3 totals 15 residues. CDR3 protein: CASSFTGAPNTEAFF. CDR3 nucleotide sequence: TGTGCCAGCAGCTTCACAGGGGCTCCGAACACTGAAGCTTTCTTT.

This chain links TRBV18 with TRBJ2-7; possibly TRBD2 for D (6 bases). Germline V gene sequence: CDR1 KGHSH, CDR2 LQKENI. The CDR3 is 15 amino acids. The germline V and J ends were trimmed by 3 bases and 4 bases, with 16 bases remaining between them. The CDR3 DNA is TGTGCCAGCTCACCCGGGACTGCCGCTGGGTACGAGCAGTACTTC. Its translation is CASSPGTAAGYEQYF.

This rearrangement joins TRBV7-2 to TRBJ2-5; D is possibly TRBD1 (6 bases). Germline CDR1 reads SGHTA; CDR2 reads FQGNSA. There are 15 residues in the CDR3. Trimming shortened V by 6 bases and J by 2 bases, and 16 bases separated the two germline ends. Here the CDR3 DNA reads TGTGCCAGCAGGCGACCGGGACAACTACAAGAGACCCAGTACTTC. Protein sequence: CASRRPGQLQETQYF.

V is TRBV5-1 and J is TRBJ1-2, with D unresolved. The V gene lost 4 bases and the J gene lost 1 base, with 14 bases spanning the gap. Germline V gives CDR1 SGHRS, CDR2 YFSETQ. The CDR3 is 15 amino acids. The CDR3 DNA reads TGCGCCAGCAGCCCGGAGATAGGAGATAACTATGGCTACACCTTC. Encoded protein: CASSPEIGDNYGYTF.

The chain uses TRBV19 and TRBJ1-1; possible D gene TRBD1, 5 bases. The ends were cut back, 4 bases at V and 6 bases at J, with 9 bases in the middle. Germline lookup yields CDR1 LNHDA and CDR2 SQIVND (reference sequence). The CDR3 consists of 12 residues. As DNA, the CDR3 is TGTGCCAGTAGTACGGGGGGGGCTGAAGCTTTCTTT. Translating it yields CASSTGGAEAFF.

The chain is built from TRBV5-4 and TRBJ2-7; D perhaps matches TRBD1 (5 bases). V was cut by 4 bases and J by 7 bases, with 21 bases left in between. The germline V gene encodes CDR1 SGHNT and CDR2 YYREEE (reference sequence). There are 15 residues in the CDR3. Written as DNA, the CDR3 is TGTGCCAGCAGCCCTGGGGCAGGGCTTGTGGGGGAGCAGTACTTC. Translation gives CASSPGAGLVGEQYF.

The CDR3 sequence: CASSDSGGSPLHF. The CDR3 coding sequence is TGTGCCAGTAGCGACTCAGGGGGATCACCCCTCCACTTT. The rearrangement links TRBV19 to TRBJ1-6; 7 nucleotides match TRBD1. Germline CDR1 LNHDA, CDR2 SQIVND (reference sequence). The V gene end was trimmed by 6 bases and the J gene end by 10 bases; junction bases not matched to a gene: 6. This CDR3 region has 13 residues. Using reference TRBV19 and TRBJ1-6 for the parts outside the CDR3, the full variable domain is DGGITQSPKYLFRKEGQNVTLSCEQNLNHDAMYWYRQDPGQGLRLIYYSQIVNDFQKGDIAEGYSVSREKKESFPLTVTSAQKNPTAFYLCASSDSGGSPLHFGNGTRLTVT.

In this sample, this clone turned up a few times. J is TRBJ2-3 and V is TRBV3-1 (or the pseudogene TRBV3-2), with 12 nucleotides matching TRBD2. The CDR3 is 20 amino acids. The V gene end was trimmed by 0 bases and the J gene end by 1 base; junction bases not matched to a gene: 11. Germline V lookup: CDR1 LGHDT, CDR2 YNNKEL (reference sequence). CDR3 in DNA: TGTGCCAGCAGCCAAGATTCTAGCGGGGGGGCGCTTTACGGCACAGATACGCAGTATTTT. Protein sequence: CASSQDSSGGALYGTDTQYF.

This chain joins TRBV27 and TRBJ1-1, with unresolved D. The CDR3 is 13 residues long. The V end lost 8 bases, the J end lost 0 bases, and 10 bases lay between the germline ends. Germline CDR1 is MNHEY and CDR2 is SMNVEV (reference sequence). The CDR3 sequence is CASQDNLNTEAFF. The CDR3 DNA follows: TGTGCCAGCCAAGACAACTTGAACACTGAAGCTTTCTTT.

As concerns this clone: An end of the junction does not agree with germline; a read error may underlie this. The gene calls are TRBV7-7 and TRBJ2-7; D possibly corresponds to TRBD1 (6 bases). CDR3 length: 13 residues. CDR1 is SSHAT and CDR2 is FNYEAQ in the germline V gene (reference sequence). CDR3: CASSSNRDGEQYF. CDR3 coding DNA: TGTGCTAGCAGCTCTAACAGGGACGGCGAGCAGTACTTC.

The chain combines TRBV19 with TRBJ1-4; TRBD1 is a possible D gene (5 bases). V gave up 8 bases and J gave up 8 bases, with 21 bases separating them. The CDR3 covers 15 residues. Looked up from germline, CDR1 is LNHDA and CDR2 is SQIVND (reference sequence). The CDR3 DNA sequence: TGTGCCAGTCGGGAGAGGGGCGATAGTTTAGAAAAACTGTTTTTT. Its translation: CASRERGDSLEKLFF.

The chain employs TRBV27 and TRBJ2-2, with 9 bases identical to TRBD1. The V gene's germline CDR1 is MNHEY and CDR2 SMNVEV (reference sequence). The trim removed 6 bases at V and 6 bases at J, leaving 8 bases unmatched. The CDR3 is 15 amino acids. Here the CDR3 reads CASSRDRGSSGELFF. The CDR3 DNA is TGTGCCAGCAGCCGAGACAGGGGGTCTTCCGGGGAGCTGTTTTTT.

The chain combines TRBV5-1 with TRBJ2-7, with 12 bases identical to TRBD2. The trim removed 4 bases at V and 1 base at J, leaving 12 bases unmatched. Germline-derived CDR1 and CDR2 are SGHRS and YFSETQ. There are 18 residues in the CDR3. The CDR3 DNA is TGCGCCAGCAGCGATCAGCTAGCGGGAGGGGTTCGGTCCTACGAGCAGTACTTC. This codes for CASSDQLAGGVRSYEQYF.

This clone has only a few counts. The chain has TRBV19 and TRBJ1-1, with TRBD1 matching 7 bases. From germline, CDR1 is LNHDA and CDR2 SQIVND (reference sequence). Trimming at V came to 4 bases and at J to 4 bases, leaving 6 bases not matched to a gene. The CDR3 has 14 amino acids. This CDR3 is CASSRGQPGTEAFF. The DNA of the CDR3 is TGTGCCAGTAGTAGGGGACAGCCGGGCACTGAAGCTTTCTTT.

This chain uses TRBV9 with TRBJ1-5, with D perhaps matching TRBD1 (6 bases). The CDR3 covers 15 residues. The V end was cut by 0 bases, the J end by 5 bases, with 12 bases between. Germline V CDR1 and CDR2: SGDLS, YYNGEE. In nucleotides, the CDR3 is TGTGCCAGCAGCGTAGCAGGGGATAACTATCAGCCCCAGCATTTT. Translating gives CASSVAGDNYQPQHF.

This chain joins TRBV9 and TRBJ1-1; D gene unclear. Trimming pared 3 bases from V and 0 bases from J, leaving 12 bases between. The CDR3 extends over 15 amino acids. Looked up from germline, CDR1 is SGDLS and CDR2 is YYNGEE. The CDR3 DNA is TGTGCCAGCAGCGCTGACACTGCCCTGAACACTGAAGCTTTCTTT. Residues: CASSADTALNTEAFF.

This clone has only one observation. V is TRBV9 and J is TRBJ1-3; possible D gene TRBD1, 6 bases. The CDR3 totals 16 residues. Germline values: CDR1 SGDLS, CDR2 YYNGEE. Trimming removed 0 bases from V and 2 bases from J, with 12 bases in between. The DNA of the CDR3 is TGTGCCAGCAGCGTAGGGGGGTACAGGGCTGGAAACACCATATATTTT. Its translation is CASSVGGYRAGNTIYF.

V is TRBV10-3 and J is TRBJ2-6, with 8 bases that match TRBD1. The CDR3 is 19 amino acids. CDR1 and CDR2 from the germline V gene are ENHRY and SYGVKD. V lost 6 bases, J lost 1 base, and 14 bases stayed unmatched. CDR3 protein: CAIRGVIGQGISGANVLTF. Here the CDR3 DNA reads TGTGCCATCAGGGGGGTGATAGGACAGGGAATTTCTGGGGCCAACGTCCTGACTTTC.

The CDR3 loop reads CASSLDRAYSNQPQHF. Written as DNA, the CDR3 is TGTGCCAGCAGTCTTGACAGGGCCTATAGCAATCAGCCCCAGCATTTT. The chain combines TRBV28 with TRBJ1-5, with 7 bases identical to TRBD1. Germline CDR1 MDHEN, CDR2 SYDVKM. Trimming at V came to 5 bases and at J to 0 bases, leaving 7 bases not matched to a gene. CDR3 length: 16 amino acids.

The V gene is TRBV18, the J gene TRBJ1-1; D ambiguous. The CDR3 totals 13 residues. The germline V gene encodes CDR1 KGHSH and CDR2 LQKENI. V was cut by 4 bases and J by 2 bases, with 8 bases left in between. CDR3 sequence (DNA): TGTGCCAGCTCACTTCCACAAAACACTGAAGCTTTCTTT. Its translation is CASSLPQNTEAFF.

The chain has TRBV19 and TRBJ2-5; 10 nucleotides match TRBD1. This CDR3 region has 16 residues. With 1 base clipped from V and 2 bases from J, the junction kept 4 bases outside the gene matches. Germline V gene data show CDR1 as LNHDA and CDR2 as SQIVND (reference sequence). This chain's CDR3 is CASSIGGTGEQETQYF. CDR3 in DNA: TGTGCCAGTAGTATAGGGGGGACAGGGGAGCAAGAGACCCAGTACTTC.

The CDR3 DNA sequence: TGTGCCAGCAGTTACTGGGCAGATAACACCGGGGAGCTGTTTTTT. Residues: CASSYWADNTGELFF. V is TRBV6-5 and J is TRBJ2-2; unclear D gene. Between the trimmed V and J ends, which lost 1 base and 2 bases, there was a span of 8 bases. This CDR3 comprises 15 residues. From germline, CDR1 is MNHEY and CDR2 SVGAGI.

The chain links TRBV4-2 to TRBJ2-7; D is unclear. From germline, CDR1 is LGHNA and CDR2 YNFKEQ. Deletions cut 3 bases from V and 1 base from J, with 7 bases between. The CDR3 sequence is 13 residues long. Here the CDR3 reads CASSQADSYEQYF. DNA of the CDR3: TGTGCCAGCAGCCAGGCGGATTCCTACGAGCAGTACTTC.

The chain has TRBV4-2 and TRBJ1-2, with unresolved D. The CDR3 runs to 17 residues. Germline CDR1 is LGHNA and CDR2 is YNFKEQ. Trimming pared 1 base from V and 0 bases from J, leaving 15 bases between. Here the CDR3 reads CASSQATGAAANYGYTF. CDR3 DNA: TGTGCCAGCAGCCAAGCGACCGGCGCCGCGGCTAACTATGGCTACACCTTC.